The present T cell receptor (beta chain) was sequenced within a study of blood T cell repertoires in COVID-19. V was pared by 0 bases and J by 0 bases, with 8 bases of the junction left unmatched. The germline V gene encodes CDR1 LGHNA and CDR2 YSLEER. CDR3 size: 19 residues. In the authors' methods: Amplification of reference gene primers provided the estimated nucleated cell counts. Repertoires were generated with immunoSEQ multiplex PCR, while TCRdb's copy carries only in-frame clones and drops some. That table supplies the V and J calls and clone size; D and trimming were determined from the DNA. The profile covers 250,000 to 350,000 clones, with roughly 90% appearing a single time and 10% to 12% taken by the ten largest.

The chain is built from TRBV4-3 and TRBJ2-2, with 9 bases lining up with TRBD2. Sequenced: peripheral blood. The sequence was obtained from a woman between 25 and 40 years old with COVID-19, enrolled during active disease. In nucleotides, the CDR3 is TGCGCCAGCAGCCAAGAGTCTAGCGGGACGTTCGCGAACACCGGGGAGCTGTTTTTT. It encodes CASSQESSGTFANTGELFF.